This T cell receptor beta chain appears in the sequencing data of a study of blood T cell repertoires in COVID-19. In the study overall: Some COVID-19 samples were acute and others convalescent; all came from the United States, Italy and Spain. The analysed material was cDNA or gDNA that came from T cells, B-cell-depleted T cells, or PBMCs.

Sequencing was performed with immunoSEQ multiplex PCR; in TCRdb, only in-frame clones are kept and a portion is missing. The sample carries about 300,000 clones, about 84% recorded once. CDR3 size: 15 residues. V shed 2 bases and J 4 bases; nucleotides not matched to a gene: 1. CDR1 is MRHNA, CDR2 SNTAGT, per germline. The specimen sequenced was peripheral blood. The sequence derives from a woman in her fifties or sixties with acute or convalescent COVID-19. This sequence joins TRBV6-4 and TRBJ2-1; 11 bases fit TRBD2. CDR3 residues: CASSDTSGSYNEQFF. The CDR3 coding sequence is TGTGCCAGCAGTGACACTAGCGGGAGTTACAATGAGCAGTTCTTC.